Below, 24 T cell receptor beta chains from the same sample are listed, as sequenced in a study of T cells in Graves' hyperthyroidism and ophthalmopathy. Researchers took RNA transcripts and amplified the TCR beta CDR3 regions from them. Carried out on the TCR CDR3, a first-round RT-PCR used the HTBI primer set. TCRdb itself ran the multiplex PCR reads through MiXCR, one entry per CDR3 protein. Here the sample spans more than 500,000 distinct CDR3 sequences, 15% to 20% being singletons. Sample: blood. Receptors originate from a woman aged 25 to 39 with Graves' hyperthyroidism.

This clonotype was recorded many times. In DNA, the CDR3 is TGTGCCAGCAGCCAACTACAGGGTTTGAGGGGCTACACCTTC. Its protein product is CASSQLQGLRGYTF. The genes are TRBV2 and TRBJ1-2; tentative D call: TRBD1 (6 bases). This CDR3 is 14 amino acids long. With 6 bases removed from V and 8 bases from J, the gap between germline ends came to 19 bases. Germline V gives CDR1 SNHLY, CDR2 FYNNEI.

This clonotype has a single count. V is TRBV9 and J is TRBJ2-5, with TRBD1 identical over 8 bases. The CDR3 length is 15 residues. Germline CDR1 is SGDLS and CDR2 is YYNGEE. Trimming at V came to 0 bases and at J to 5 bases, leaving 6 bases not matched to a gene. The DNA for the CDR3 is TGTGCCAGCAGCGTAGGGCAGGGGGCGACGGAGACCCAGTACTTC. Protein: CASSVGQGATETQYF.

This clonotype showed up many times. The chain is built from TRBV7-9 and TRBJ2-1, with 7 bases matching TRBD2. The junction had 10 bases not matched to a gene; V was cut back by 1 base and J by 10 bases. The CDR3 has 15 residues. CDR1 is SEHNR, CDR2 FQNEAQ, per germline (reference sequence). DNA of the CDR3: TGTGCCAGCAGCTTAGTGGGGCGGGAGACGGACGAGCAGTTCTTC. It yields the protein CASSLVGRETDEQFF.

V usage is TRBV7-9 and J usage is TRBJ1-3, with 8 positions matching TRBD1. Germline V CDR1 and CDR2: SEHNR, FQNEAQ (reference sequence). This CDR3 contains 17 residues. The J segment lost 0 bases and the V segment lost 2 bases, leaving 6 bases of the junction unmatched. CDR3 sequence: CASSLRDRLYSGNTIYF. CDR3 DNA sequence: TGTGCCAGCAGCTTAAGGGACAGGTTGTACTCTGGAAACACCATATATTTT.

This clonotype was seen repeatedly, ten times or more. The gene calls are TRBV6-1 and TRBJ1-5, with D unclear. Germline V CDR1 and CDR2: MNHNS, SASEGT. The CDR3 loop spans 13 amino acids. Trimming stripped 9 bases from V and 0 bases from J, with 9 bases between. This CDR3 reads CASRPDSNQPQHF. CDR3 sequence (DNA): TGTGCCAGTCGACCGGATAGCAATCAGCCCCAGCATTTT.

This clonotype was counted many times. This chain uses TRBV28 with TRBJ2-1; D gene ambiguous. The V gene's germline CDR1 is MDHEN and CDR2 SYDVKM. V was trimmed by 6 bases and J by 8 bases, leaving 8 bases between them. The CDR3 totals 11 residues. Written as DNA, the CDR3 is TGTGCCAGCAGCACGGCGGATGAGCAGTTCTTC. This sequence encodes CASSTADEQFF.

This clonotype was seen only once. In DNA form, the CDR3 reads TGTGCCAGCAGTGTGGGACAGGGACCCACAGATACGCAGTATTTT. Protein: CASSVGQGPTDTQYF. The chain links TRBV2 to TRBJ2-3; 9 nucleotides match TRBD1. The length of the CDR3 is 15 residues. Germline CDR1 SNHLY, CDR2 FYNNEI. The V and J ends lost 4 bases and 2 bases, in that order; junction bases with no gene match: 4.

The chain is built from TRBV24-1 and TRBJ1-5; possibly TRBD1 for D (5 bases). With 4 bases removed from V and 7 bases from J, the gap between germline ends came to 7 bases. In germline, CDR1 is KGHDR, CDR2 SFDVKD. The length of the CDR3 is 12 residues. The CDR3 here is CATSEGTQPQHF. In nucleotides, the CDR3 is TGTGCCACCAGTGAGGGGACCCAGCCCCAGCATTTT.

This clonotype was observed many times. The V call is TRBV7-6, the J call TRBJ2-2; 13 nucleotides match TRBD2. This CDR3 region has 18 residues. Germline V CDR1 and CDR2: SGHVS, FNYEAQ. Trimming took 1 base from V and 0 from J; bases not matched to a gene: 2. CDR3 in amino acids: CASSLVLAGGTNTGELFF. CDR3 in DNA: TGTGCCAGCAGCTTAGTACTAGCGGGAGGGACGAACACCGGGGAGCTGTTTTTT.

Note on this clonotype: One end of the junction varies from germline; a read error may be responsible. V gene TRBV11-2 combines with J gene TRBJ2-2; no clear D gene. This CDR3 is 13 amino acids long. Germline CDR1 SGHAT, CDR2 FQNNGV. CDR3 residues: CAGSPVRSGELFF. The CDR3 region has the DNA TGTGCCGGCAGCCCCGTACGGTCCGGGGAGCTGTTTTTT.

This clonotype was seen ten or more times. V is TRBV6-2 or TRBV6-3 and J is TRBJ2-7, with a weak D call TRBD2 (6 bases). The CDR3 length is 14 residues. Germline lookup yields CDR1 MNHEY and CDR2 SVGEGT. The V end lost 2 bases, the J end lost 1 base, and 9 bases lay between the germline ends. The CDR3 DNA is TGTGCCAGCAGTTACGCGGGATTTTCCTACGAGCAGTACTTC. Translating gives CASSYAGFSYEQYF.

This clonotype was recorded many times. The chain is built from TRBV2 and TRBJ2-1; 8 bases fit TRBD2. Unmatched junction bases numbered 9, after V lost 10 bases and J lost 10 bases. Germline lookup yields CDR1 SNHLY and CDR2 FYNNEI. The CDR3 totals 12 residues. CDR3 coding DNA: TGTGCCACCGTCGCGGGGGGCCGCGAGCAGTTCTTC. Its translation: CATVAGGREQFF.

This clonotype appeared a few times. The CDR3 nucleotides are TGTGCCAGCAATAGGGACGGGCCTACCTTGAACACCATATATTTT. This translates into CASNRDGPTLNTIYF. This chain joins TRBV2 and TRBJ1-3, with D tentatively TRBD1 (5 bases). The V gene's germline CDR1 is SNHLY and CDR2 FYNNEI. This CDR3 region has 15 residues. With 7 bases removed from V and 7 bases from J, the gap between germline ends came to 20 bases.

Ten or more counts support this clonotype. The V call is TRBV5-1, the J call TRBJ2-1; D not certain. V was clipped by 0 bases and J by 10 bases, with 14 bases between them. The CDR3 runs to 14 residues. CDR1 and CDR2 (germline): SGHRS, YFSETQ. The CDR3 here is CASSLDGRNREQFF. For the CDR3, the DNA is TGCGCCAGCAGCTTGGACGGTAGGAACCGGGAGCAGTTCTTC.

V and J are TRBV9 and TRBJ2-5; 7 bases are a match to TRBD1. Germline V CDR1 and CDR2: SGDLS, YYNGEE. With V trimmed by 2 bases and J by 4 bases, 5 bases remained unmatched. There are 14 residues in the CDR3. CDR3 nucleotides: TGTGCCAGCAGCGTCCTAGGGGGCGGAGAGACCCAGTACTTC. Encoded protein: CASSVLGGGETQYF.

The CDR3 sequence is CSVTPPAGVWGEQFF. In DNA form, the CDR3 reads TGCAGCGTAACCCCCCCGGCAGGGGTTTGGGGTGAGCAGTTCTTC. The J gene is TRBJ2-1, the V gene TRBV29-1; weak D call: TRBD1 (6 bases). The CDR3 spans 15 residues. Germline CDR1 reads SQVTM; CDR2 reads ANQGSEA. V gave up 6 bases and J gave up 9 bases, with 24 bases separating them.

The V call is TRBV27, the J call TRBJ2-1, with D maybe TRBD2 (5 bases). CDR3 length equals 15 residues. Germline assignment: CDR1 MNHEY and CDR2 SMNVEV (reference sequence). V was trimmed by 2 bases and J by 2 bases, leaving 10 bases between them. The CDR3 is CASSLIEGTYNEQFF. As DNA, the CDR3 is TGTGCCAGCAGTTTAATTGAGGGAACCTACAATGAGCAGTTCTTC.

The J gene is TRBJ1-1, the V gene TRBV5-1, with D possibly matching TRBD1 (6 bases). There are 15 residues in the CDR3. Germline CDR1 SGHRS, CDR2 YFSETQ. Deletions cut 2 bases from V and 0 bases from J, with 11 bases between. The CDR3 loop reads CASSLQGVMNTEAFF. CDR3 bases: TGCGCCAGCAGCTTACAGGGCGTCATGAACACTGAAGCTTTCTTT.

This rearrangement joins TRBV7-2 to TRBJ1-4; D might be TRBD1 (5 bases). Germline lookup yields CDR1 SGHTA and CDR2 FQGNSA. The V gene lost 5 bases and the J gene lost 7 bases, with 20 bases spanning the gap. The CDR3 is 16 residues long. CDR3 region: CASSPQTGGLGEKLFF. The CDR3, as DNA: TGTGCCAGCAGCCCCCAAACGGGGGGTCTAGGTGAAAAACTGTTTTTT.

V usage is TRBV19 and J usage is TRBJ1-1; 7 bases line up with TRBD1. The CDR3 sequence is 14 residues long. J lost 8 bases, V lost 3 bases, and 9 bases had no gene match. Germline CDR1 reads LNHDA; CDR2 reads SQIVND (reference sequence). The DNA of the CDR3 is TGTGCCAGTAGTATGGATTTCAAACAGGGGGAAGCTTTCTTT. It yields the protein CASSMDFKQGEAFF.

This clonotype was picked up many times. This chain uses TRBV12-3 or TRBV12-4 with TRBJ2-7; D is unclear. The V end was cut by 4 bases, the J end by 6 bases, with 10 bases between. There are 12 residues in the CDR3. The CDR3 sequence is CASSSRVVEQYF. The DNA of the CDR3 is TGTGCCAGCAGTTCCCGAGTAGTCGAGCAGTACTTC.

This clonotype has more than one count but fewer than ten. The chain uses TRBV5-1 and TRBJ2-2; 9 nucleotides align to TRBD2. Germline values: CDR1 SGHRS, CDR2 YFSETQ. This CDR3 spans 16 amino acids. V was clipped by 5 bases and J by 7 bases; unmatched bases: 12. The DNA for the CDR3 is TGCGCCAGCAGTTTCCTTAGCGGGAGAGAAGGCGGGGAGCTGTTTTTT. This gives the protein CASSFLSGREGGELFF.

This clonotype was counted many times. The rearrangement uses TRBV6-1 and TRBJ2-2, with 8 bases aligning to TRBD2. Germline-derived CDR1 and CDR2 are MNHNS and SASEGT. V dropped 11 bases and J dropped 6; count of bases not matched to a gene: 5. The CDR3 has 12 amino acids. CDR3 sequence reads: CALTTSAGELFF. CDR3 nucleotide sequence: TGTGCCCTCACGACTAGCGCCGGGGAGCTGTTTTTT.

The J gene is TRBJ2-1, the V gene TRBV11-3; D is possibly TRBD2 (5 bases). Trimming cost V 4 bases and J 8 bases, with 12 bases left between them. The length of the CDR3 is 13 residues. Germline V gives CDR1 SGHNT, CDR2 YENEEA. The DNA of the CDR3 is TGTGCCAGCAGCTCGACCGAGGGCGATGAGCAGTTCTTC. Encoded protein: CASSSTEGDEQFF.